The T cell receptor beta chain under discussion was sequenced for a study of blood T cell repertoires in COVID-19. Overall study context: Both acute and convalescent COVID-19 samples were obtained from the United States, Italy and Spain. PBMCs, B-cell-depleted T cells, or T cells were the source of the cDNA or gDNA that made up the material.

The CDR3 consists of 15 residues. Germline trimming cut 3 bases from V and 4 bases from J; bases unmatched to any gene: 6. Looked up from germline, CDR1 is LNHDA and CDR2 is SQIVND (reference sequence). Sequencing was performed with immunoSEQ multiplex PCR; in TCRdb, only in-frame clones are kept and a portion is missing. The data show over 50,000 clones, about 78% seen once. This TCR was sampled from a man older than 75 with active or convalescent COVID-19. The chain couples TRBV19 to TRBJ1-1; 9 nucleotides match TRBD1. The sequencing sample was made of peripheral blood. CDR3 sequence reads: CASSMGTGISTEAFF. Here the CDR3 DNA reads TGTGCCAGTAGTATGGGGACAGGGATTTCCACTGAAGCTTTCTTT.